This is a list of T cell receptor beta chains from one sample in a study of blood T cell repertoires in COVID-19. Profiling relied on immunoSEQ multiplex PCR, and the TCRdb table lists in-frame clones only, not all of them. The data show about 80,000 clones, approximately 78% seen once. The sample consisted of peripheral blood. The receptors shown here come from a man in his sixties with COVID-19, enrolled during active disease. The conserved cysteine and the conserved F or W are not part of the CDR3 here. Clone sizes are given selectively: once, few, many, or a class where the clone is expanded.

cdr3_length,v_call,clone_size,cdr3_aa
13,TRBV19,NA,ASSLPQGGGNIQY
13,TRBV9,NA,ASSVGWTGQETQY
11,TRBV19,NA,ASTTGGGQPQH
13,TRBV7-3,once,ASSSRPDRGEKLF
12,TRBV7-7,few,ASSLAGGAGELF
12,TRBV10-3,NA,AIRLDTSKETQY
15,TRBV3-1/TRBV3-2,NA,ASSPSSSGARSDTQY
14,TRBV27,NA,ASSPGTSVSSYEQY
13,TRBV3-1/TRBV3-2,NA,ASSQLRGRDYGYT
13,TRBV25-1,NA,ASSEKRGSYNEQF
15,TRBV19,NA,ASSPQGTAISTDTQY
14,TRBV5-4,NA,ASTRHGGGNTGELF
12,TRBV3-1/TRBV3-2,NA,ASSDSTSNYGYT
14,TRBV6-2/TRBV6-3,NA,ASSNLRTGDNSPLH
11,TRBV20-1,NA,SASRQDYTEAF
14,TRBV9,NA,ASSVDPLQAHYGYT
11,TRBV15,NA,ATSRDRGGMAF
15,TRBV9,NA,ASSAPGQGTNNSPLH
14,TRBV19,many,ASRGGGTVNTGELF
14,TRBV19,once,ASSTTGTGQYYGYT